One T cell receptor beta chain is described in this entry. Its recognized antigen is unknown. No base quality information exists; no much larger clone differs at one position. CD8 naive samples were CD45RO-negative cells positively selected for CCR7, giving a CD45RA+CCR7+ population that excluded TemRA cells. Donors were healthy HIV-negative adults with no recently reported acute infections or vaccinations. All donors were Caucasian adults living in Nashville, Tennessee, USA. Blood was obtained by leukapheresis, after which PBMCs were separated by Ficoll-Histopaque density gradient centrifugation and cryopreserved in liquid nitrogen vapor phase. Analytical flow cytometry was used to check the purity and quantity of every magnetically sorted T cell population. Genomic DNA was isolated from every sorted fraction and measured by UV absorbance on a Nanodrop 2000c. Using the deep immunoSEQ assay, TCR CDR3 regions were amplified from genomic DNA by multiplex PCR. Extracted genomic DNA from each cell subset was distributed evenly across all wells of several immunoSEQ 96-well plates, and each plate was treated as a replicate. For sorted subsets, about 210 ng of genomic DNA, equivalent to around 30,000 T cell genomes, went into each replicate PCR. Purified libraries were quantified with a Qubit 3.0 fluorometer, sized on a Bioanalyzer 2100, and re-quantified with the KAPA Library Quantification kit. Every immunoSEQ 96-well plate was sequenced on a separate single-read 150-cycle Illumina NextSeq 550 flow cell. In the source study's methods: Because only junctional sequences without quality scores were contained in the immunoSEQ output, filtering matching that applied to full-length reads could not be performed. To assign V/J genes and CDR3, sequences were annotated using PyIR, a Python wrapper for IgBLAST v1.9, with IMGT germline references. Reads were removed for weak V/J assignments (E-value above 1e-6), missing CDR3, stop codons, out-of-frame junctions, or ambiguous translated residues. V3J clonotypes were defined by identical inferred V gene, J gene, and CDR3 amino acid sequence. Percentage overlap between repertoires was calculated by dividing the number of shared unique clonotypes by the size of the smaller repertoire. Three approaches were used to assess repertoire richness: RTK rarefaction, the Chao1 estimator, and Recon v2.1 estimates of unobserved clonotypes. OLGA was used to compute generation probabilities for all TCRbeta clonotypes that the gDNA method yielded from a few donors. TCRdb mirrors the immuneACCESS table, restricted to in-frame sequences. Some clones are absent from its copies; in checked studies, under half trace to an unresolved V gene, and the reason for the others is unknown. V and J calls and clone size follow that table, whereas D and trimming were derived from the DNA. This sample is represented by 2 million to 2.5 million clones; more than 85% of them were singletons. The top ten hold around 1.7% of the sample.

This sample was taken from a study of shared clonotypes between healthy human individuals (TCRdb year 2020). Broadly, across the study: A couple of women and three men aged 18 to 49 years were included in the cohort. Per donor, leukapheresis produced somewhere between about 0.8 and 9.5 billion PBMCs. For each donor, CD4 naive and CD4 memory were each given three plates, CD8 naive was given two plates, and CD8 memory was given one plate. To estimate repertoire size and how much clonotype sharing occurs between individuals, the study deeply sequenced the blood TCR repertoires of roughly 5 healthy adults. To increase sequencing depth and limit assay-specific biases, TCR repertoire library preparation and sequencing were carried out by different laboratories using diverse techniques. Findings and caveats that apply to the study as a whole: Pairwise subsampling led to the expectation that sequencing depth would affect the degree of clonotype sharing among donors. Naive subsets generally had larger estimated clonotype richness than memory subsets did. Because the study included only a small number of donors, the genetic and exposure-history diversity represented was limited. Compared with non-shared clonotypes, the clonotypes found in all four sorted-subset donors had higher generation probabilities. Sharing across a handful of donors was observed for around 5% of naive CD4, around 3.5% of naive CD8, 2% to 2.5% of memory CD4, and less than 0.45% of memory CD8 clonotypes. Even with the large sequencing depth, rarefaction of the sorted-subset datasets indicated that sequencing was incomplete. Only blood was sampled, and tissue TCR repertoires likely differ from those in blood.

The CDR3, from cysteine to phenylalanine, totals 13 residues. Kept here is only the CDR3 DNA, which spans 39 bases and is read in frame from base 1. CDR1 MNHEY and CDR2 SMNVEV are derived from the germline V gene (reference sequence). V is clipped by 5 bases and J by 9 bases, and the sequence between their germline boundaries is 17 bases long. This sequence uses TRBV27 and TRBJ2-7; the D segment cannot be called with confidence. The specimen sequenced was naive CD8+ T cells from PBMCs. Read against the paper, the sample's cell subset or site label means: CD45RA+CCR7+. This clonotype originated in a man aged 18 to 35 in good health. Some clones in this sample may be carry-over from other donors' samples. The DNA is TGTGCCAGCAGTCCCCCGGCCTCCACTTTGCAGTACTTC. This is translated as CASSPPASTLQYF.